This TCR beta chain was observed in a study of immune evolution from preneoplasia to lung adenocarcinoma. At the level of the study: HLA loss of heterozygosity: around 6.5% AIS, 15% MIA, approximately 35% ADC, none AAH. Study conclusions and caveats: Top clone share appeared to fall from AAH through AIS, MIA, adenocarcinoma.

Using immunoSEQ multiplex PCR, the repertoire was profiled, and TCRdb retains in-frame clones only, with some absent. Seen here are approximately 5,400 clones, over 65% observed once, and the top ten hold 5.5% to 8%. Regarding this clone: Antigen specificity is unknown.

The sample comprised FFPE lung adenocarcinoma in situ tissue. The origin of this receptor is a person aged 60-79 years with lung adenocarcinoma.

DNA of the CDR3: TGTGCCAGCAGTGAATTTGCAGGGGGGAGTGAAAAACTGTTTTTT. Its protein is CASSEFAGGSEKLFF. The chain is built from TRBV25-1 and TRBJ1-4; TRBD1 matches at 7 bases. The CDR3 covers 15 residues. With 1 base clipped from V and 7 bases from J, the junction kept 6 bases outside the gene matches. The germline V gene has CDR1 MGHDK and CDR2 SYGVNS.